This passage covers 24 T cell receptor beta chains from one sample sequenced in a study of monozygotic twins with inflammatory bowel disease. TCRdb re-called the 5' RACE reads and gives one entry per CDR3 protein, without DNA. Reported are about 450,000 distinct CDR3 sequences; the ten largest clones contain about 2.2%. Material: blood. These receptors were collected from a human donor with ulcerative colitis or Crohn's disease, or a healthy co-twin of an affected twin (not recorded which).

V is TRBV18 and J is TRBJ1-4. Germline loops: CDR1 KGHSH, CDR2 LQKENI. The CDR3 length is 15 residues. The chain's CDR3 is CASSPDSTRDEKLFF. The variable domain in full, with the rest retrieved from reference TRBV18 and TRBJ1-4, is NAGVMQNPRHLVRRRGQEARLRCSPMKGHSHVYWYRQLPEEGLKFMVYLQKENIIDESGMPKERFSAEFPKEGPSILRIQQVVRGDSAAYFCASSPDSTRDEKLFFGSGTQLSVL.

The chain is built from TRBV12-3 or TRBV12-4 and TRBJ1-6; as DNA is missing, the TRBD1 call by TCRdb cannot be tested. The CDR3 has 15 amino acids. The CDR3 loop is CASSLLDNSNSPLHF.

CDR3 amino acids: CASAVGGRKTSTDTQYF. The chain combines TRBV5-6 with TRBJ2-3; the TCRdb D gene call, TRBD1, has no DNA to confirm it. Looked up from germline, CDR1 is SGHDT and CDR2 is YYEEEE. The CDR3 contains 17 residues.

J is TRBJ1-1 and V is TRBV7-9. CDR3 length: 16 residues. Looked up from germline, CDR1 is SEHNR and CDR2 is FQNEAQ (reference sequence). The CDR3 is CASSLTPPRMGTEAFF.

V usage is TRBV7-2 and J usage is TRBJ2-7; TCRdb lists TRBD2, though no DNA is available to test this call. This CDR3 has 15 residues. Germline CDR1 and CDR2: SGHTA and FQGNSA. This CDR3 is CASSSERAGVSEQYF.

The gene calls are TRBV18 and TRBJ2-7; lacking DNA, the TRBD1 call made by TCRdb goes unchecked. The CDR3 runs 15 residues. CDR1 is KGHSH, CDR2 LQKENI, per germline. CDR3 amino acids: CASSPPTGKMYEQYF.

The chain carries TRBV20-1 and TRBJ1-6. Germline V CDR1 and CDR2: DFQATT, SNEGSKA (reference sequence). The CDR3 spans 13 residues. The chain's CDR3 is CSASRQGESPLHF.

The chain employs TRBV6-1 and TRBJ2-2. CDR3 length: 13 amino acids. Germline CDR1 MNHNS, CDR2 SASEGT. CDR3 residues: CASSVTGTGELFF.

The genes are TRBV4-3 and TRBJ2-3; TCRdb outputs TRBD2, but without DNA this stays unchecked. CDR3 length: 17 residues. Germline V gene lookup returns CDR1 LGHNA and CDR2 YSLEER. The CDR3 sequence: CASSQEGGGRAPDTQYF.

V and J are TRBV11-2 and TRBJ2-1. The CDR3 extends over 14 amino acids. Germline values: CDR1 SGHAT, CDR2 FQNNGV. The CDR3 loop reads CASSLLRTYNEQFF. Filled out from reference TRBV11-2 and TRBJ2-1, the complete variable domain reads EAGVAQSPRYKIIEKRQSVAFWCNPISGHATLYWYQQILGQGPKLLIQFQNNGVVDDSQLPKDRFSAERLKGVDSTLKIQPAKLEDSAVYLCASSLLRTYNEQFFGPGTRLTVL.

This sequence joins TRBV28 and TRBJ2-2. The length of the CDR3 is 14 residues. Germline V gene data show CDR1 as MDHEN and CDR2 as SYDVKM. CDR3 residues: CASSLTARPGELFF.

V usage is TRBV11-1 and J usage is TRBJ2-7; TCRdb indicates TRBD2, and absent DNA this call remains unverified. The V gene's germline CDR1 is SGHAT and CDR2 FQDESV (reference sequence). The CDR3 is 18 residues long. The CDR3 protein is CASSSGSKGLAGDREQYF.

This chain connects TRBV10-3 to TRBJ2-7; with no DNA, the TCRdb D assignment of TRBD1 cannot be verified. The CDR3 has 15 residues. The germline CDR1 and CDR2 sequences are ENHRY and SYGVKD. CDR3 residues: CAISESGDRDNEQYF.

The V and J genes are TRBV7-2 and TRBJ2-7; TCRdb selects TRBD2, and the lack of DNA leaves this call unchecked. The CDR3 extends over 14 amino acids. Germline CDR1 is SGHTA and CDR2 is FQGNSA. The CDR3 loop is CASSLNLADYEQYF.

The CDR3: CASSYADRVNTEAFF. The chain couples TRBV6-7 to TRBJ1-1; TCRdb's assignment of TRBD1 cannot be checked, as there is no DNA. TRBV6-7 belongs to the ORF category, with a function that is uncertain. This CDR3 contains 15 residues.

CDR3: CASSLLGGRGDGTGELFF. This rearrangement joins TRBV11-1 to TRBJ2-2; the D call of TRBD1 rests on TCRdb alone, since no DNA is present to check it. Germline CDR1 reads SGHAT; CDR2 reads FQDESV (reference sequence). The CDR3 sequence is 18 residues long.

This chain connects TRBV5-1 to TRBJ2-1. Germline V gene sequence: CDR1 SGHRS, CDR2 YFSETQ. This CDR3 region has 13 residues. CDR3 protein: CASSFRGDNEQFF.

The V call is TRBV18, the J call TRBJ2-1; TCRdb gives TRBD1 as the D gene, but with no DNA this cannot be confirmed. This CDR3 has 16 amino acids. The V gene's germline CDR1 is KGHSH and CDR2 LQKENI. The CDR3 reads CASSPEGQGARHEQFF.

CDR3 sequence reads: CASSKQDNSYEQYF. The chain recombines TRBV7-2 with TRBJ2-7; TCRdb picks TRBD1, but there is no DNA to check that call. The CDR3 sequence is 14 residues long. Germline V lookup: CDR1 SGHTA, CDR2 FQGNSA.

This chain links TRBV6-2 or TRBV6-3 with TRBJ2-1; TCRdb designates TRBD2, a call that cannot be tested without DNA. Germline lookup yields CDR1 MNHEY and CDR2 SVGEGT. This CDR3 is built from 21 residues. The CDR3 sequence is CASSSLRSLAGGSSSYNEQFF.

The chain is built from TRBV7-6 and TRBJ2-1; TCRdb's assignment of TRBD2 cannot be checked, as there is no DNA. Germline V CDR1 and CDR2: SGHVS, FNYEAQ. The CDR3 has 16 amino acids. This CDR3 reads CASSPTSGGAYDEQFF.

V gene TRBV6-2 or TRBV6-3 combines with J gene TRBJ2-1; TCRdb reports TRBD2, a call that lacks DNA to check it against. This CDR3 is 15 amino acids long. From germline, CDR1 is MNHEY and CDR2 SVGEGT. CDR3: CASSSGGLGSNEQFF.

The rearrangement uses TRBV7-2 and TRBJ2-5; the TRBD1 assignment by TCRdb is unverifiable without DNA. There are 15 residues in the CDR3. The germline V gene has CDR1 SGHTA and CDR2 FQGNSA. This CDR3 is CASSHWGGQQETQYF.

The chain links TRBV12-3 or TRBV12-4 to TRBJ2-3; the TCRdb call, TRBD2, lacks DNA for checking. The CDR3 runs to 17 residues. The CDR3: CASSWTSGKPSTDTQYF.